Listed below are T cell receptor beta chains from one sample, sequenced in a study of blood T cell repertoires in COVID-19. The repertoire was sequenced with immunoSEQ multiplex PCR; TCRdb's copy has only in-frame clones and lacks some. The sample shows some 330,000 clones, about 90% of them seen only once. Sequencing used PBMCs or T cells enriched from blood (not recorded which). Receptors originate from a man between 35 and 55 years old in a cohort exposed to, infected with or recovered from COVID-19 (not recorded which). Each CDR3 is given with its conserved first and last residue. A D gene is named only where the DNA matches it firmly. Part of the rows lack a size; the others show once, few, many or a class for expanded clones.

TGTGCCATCAGTGCTGGACAGGGTGAGGGTGGCTACACCTTC	CAISAGQGEGGYTF	-	TRBD1	TRBJ1-2	TRBV10-3
TGTGCCAGCAGTGAAGGCCCGGGGGACAGGAAAACCTTC	CASSEGPGDRKTF	-	TRBD1	TRBJ1-2	TRBV2
TGTGCCAGCAGCAATAGCCCAGGGGTCATAGAGACCCAGTACTTC	CASSNSPGVIETQYF	-	-	TRBJ2-5	TRBV7-9
TGTGCCAGCAGTGAATTGGGCAGGGCCGATGAGCAGTTCTTC	CASSELGRADEQFF	few	-	TRBJ2-1	TRBV6-1
TGTGCCAGCGACTTCGACCCCTTAGCCAAAAACATTCAGTACTTC	CASDFDPLAKNIQYF	-	-	TRBJ2-4	TRBV5-5
TGTGCCAGCAGCTTATCGGGAGGGACGACCGGGGAGCTGTTTTTT	CASSLSGGTTGELFF	-	TRBD2	TRBJ2-2	TRBV7-3
TGTGCCAGCAGTGTGGGGGCTAGCGGGAGTACAGATACGCAGTATTTT	CASSVGASGSTDTQYF	-	TRBD2	TRBJ2-3	TRBV6-1
TGCGCCAGCAGCCTTAGGGACAGGGAGAACACTGAAGCTTTCTTT	CASSLRDRENTEAFF	-	TRBD1	TRBJ1-1	TRBV4-1
TGTGCCAGCAGCTTACTAGAGGAAAGCTACGAGCAGTACTTC	CASSLLEESYEQYF	-	-	TRBJ2-7	TRBV7-9
TGCAGTGCTCTCGGGACAGGGAATGAAAAACTGTTTTTT	CSALGTGNEKLFF	-	TRBD1	TRBJ1-4	TRBV29-1
TGTGCCAGCAGCCCCGGGGGTACGCAGTATTTT	CASSPGGTQYF	-	-	TRBJ2-3	TRBV7-3
TGCGCCAGCTTCTCCGGGGGTGGTTCCTACGAGCAGTACTTC	CASFSGGGSYEQYF	-	-	TRBJ2-7	TRBV5-1
TGTGCCAGCAGTTACTATGGGACAGGGCTAACCTACGAGCAGTACTTC	CASSYYGTGLTYEQYF	-	TRBD1	TRBJ2-7	TRBV6-5
TGTGCCAGTTCCACGGGTGGGACAGACTCCTACGAGCAGTACTTC	CASSTGGTDSYEQYF	-	TRBD1	TRBJ2-7	TRBV19
TGTGCCAGCAGCCCGGGCCGGGCTAGCGGGAGTCGTACAGATACGCAGTATTTT	CASSPGRASGSRTDTQYF	-	TRBD2	TRBJ2-3	TRBV5-4
TGTGCCTGCCGGACAGGGGGCTACACTGAAGCTTTCTTT	CACRTGGYTEAFF	medium-sized	TRBD1	TRBJ1-1	TRBV5-4
TGTGCCAGCAGTTTAAACAGAAGCAATCAGCCCCAGCATTTT	CASSLNRSNQPQHF	-	-	TRBJ1-5	TRBV27
TGCAGCGTTGGGAAGGGGAATGGGCAGCCCCAGCATTTT	CSVGKGNGQPQHF	-	-	TRBJ1-5	TRBV29-1
TGTGCCAGCAGGGCGGGCAGGGGACTAGCGGGAAGTGGCGGGGAGCTGTTTTTT	CASRAGRGLAGSGGELFF	once	TRBD2	TRBJ2-2	TRBV27
TGTGCCAGTAGTACACAGGGCGGGGGTGGCTACACCTTC	CASSTQGGGGYTF	-	-	TRBJ1-2	TRBV19
TGTGCCAGCACTTGCTGGGGGACTAGCGACCTCTACGAGCAGTACTTC	CASTCWGTSDLYEQYF	-	TRBD2	TRBJ2-7	TRBV27
TGTGCCAGCAGCCCCCTGACTAGCGGGAGCACTGGGGCCAACGTCCTGACTTTC	CASSPLTSGSTGANVLTF	-	TRBD2	TRBJ2-6	TRBV5-4
TGTGCCAGTAGTATCCTTGGGACTGGAACCTACGAGCAGTACTTC	CASSILGTGTYEQYF	-	-	TRBJ2-7	TRBV19
TGTGCCAGCAGTCCGCGGACTAGCGGGACCGCTGTTGAGGAGCAGTACTTC	CASSPRTSGTAVEEQYF	-	TRBD2	TRBJ2-7	TRBV6-6
TGTGCCAGTAGTATTGTGGGGGGATCGTTCACCGGGGAGCTGTTTTTT	CASSIVGGSFTGELFF	-	-	TRBJ2-2	TRBV19
TGTGCCAGCAGCTTAACCCTCTCGGCGGCCACAAATGAAAAACTGTTTTTT	CASSLTLSAATNEKLFF	-	-	TRBJ1-4	TRBV11-2
TGTGCTAGTGGTCTCGGGACTAGCGGGAGGGACCATGAGCAGTTCTTC	CASGLGTSGRDHEQFF	-	TRBD2	TRBJ2-1	TRBV12-5
TGCAGTGCTCGGTACAATGAGCAGTTCTTC	CSARYNEQFF	-	-	TRBJ2-1	TRBV20-1
TGTGCCAGCAGTGGCCTCGGACAGGGGGCGCGTTCGTCGGAGCCCCAGCATTTT	CASSGLGQGARSSEPQHF	-	TRBD1	TRBJ1-5	TRBV6-1
TGCGCCAGCAGCCAAGTGGCTAGCGCAAGCTCCTACGAGCAGTACTTC	CASSQVASASSYEQYF	-	-	TRBJ2-7	TRBV4-1
TGTGCCAGCAGTATCACCTCGACAGGGAATTCACCCCTCCACTTT	CASSITSTGNSPLHF	-	TRBD1	TRBJ1-6	TRBV27
TGTGCCAGCAGGGCAGGGATAGGTAGCAATCAGCCCCAGCATTTT	CASRAGIGSNQPQHF	-	-	TRBJ1-5	TRBV6-5
TGTGCCAGCAGAAACCCGGGACAGGGCAAAGCTGAAGCTTTCTTT	CASRNPGQGKAEAFF	-	TRBD1	TRBJ1-1	TRBV6-5
TGTGCCACCGAAGGGGGAGGCAATCAGCCCCAGCATTTT	CATEGGGNQPQHF	-	-	TRBJ1-5	TRBV19
TGTGCCAGCAGGGCCCTTGGGACAGCTAATCAGCCCCAGCATTTT	CASRALGTANQPQHF	-	TRBD1	TRBJ1-5	TRBV2
TGTGCTAGTGCTTTCCCGGGCGGGAGGACGAACACCGGGGAGCTGTTTTTT	CASAFPGGRTNTGELFF	-	TRBD2	TRBJ2-2	TRBV12-5
TGTGCCAGCAGCGTAAATCTGTTGAATTCACCCCTCCACTTT	CASSVNLLNSPLHF	-	-	TRBJ1-6	TRBV9
TGTGCCAGCAGCTCTCTAGCGGGAGGTTCCTACGAGCAGTACTTC	CASSSLAGGSYEQYF	few	TRBD2	TRBJ2-7	TRBV7-9
TGTGCCAGCAGCGCGCCGGGACACCACAATGAGCAGTTCTTC	CASSAPGHHNEQFF	-	-	TRBJ2-1	TRBV7-2
TGCGCCAGCAAGACAGGGGCTTCTTCTGGCTACACCTTC	CASKTGASSGYTF	-	TRBD1	TRBJ1-2	TRBV5-1
TGCGCCAGCAGCTTGGAAGGTGGACAGTACGAGCAGTACTTC	CASSLEGGQYEQYF	few	-	TRBJ2-7	TRBV5-1
TGCGCCAGCAGCTTGTTGGACAGTACAGATACGCAGTATTTT	CASSLLDSTDTQYF	once	-	TRBJ2-3	TRBV5-1
TGTGCCAGCAGCCAAGATGGGACTCTCTATGGCTACACCTTC	CASSQDGTLYGYTF	-	-	TRBJ1-2	TRBV14
TGTGCCAGCAGCGTAGGGACTAGCGGGACAGATACGCAGTATTTT	CASSVGTSGTDTQYF	-	TRBD2	TRBJ2-3	TRBV9
TGTGCCAGCAGTTTGGGCAGAACGAACACTGAAGCTTTCTTT	CASSLGRTNTEAFF	-	-	TRBJ1-1	TRBV2
TGCGCCAGCAGCCGCGGGTCCTCACTACGCAATGAGCAGTTCTTC	CASSRGSSLRNEQFF	-	-	TRBJ2-1	TRBV5-1
TGTGCCACCAGCAGAGGTAGCTATGATGTCAAAAACATTCAGTACTTC	CATSRGSYDVKNIQYF	-	-	TRBJ2-4	TRBV15
TGTGCCAGTAGTATCGGACACACTAATACCAATGAGCAGTTCTTC	CASSIGHTNTNEQFF	-	-	TRBJ2-1	TRBV19
TGTGCCAGCACCCCTCTGGCAGGTCTCTCTGGAAACACCATATATTTT	CASTPLAGLSGNTIYF	-	-	TRBJ1-3	TRBV5-8
TGTGCCAGCAGCCCCCGGGATCCTTACGAGCAGTACTTC	CASSPRDPYEQYF	once	-	TRBJ2-7	TRBV3-1/TRBV3-2